The 32 T cell receptor beta chains below all came from one sample that was sequenced in a study of control samples from healthy donors and cancer patients. Generated by immunoSEQ multiplex PCR, the TCRdb table keeps only in-frame clones and is missing some. The sample holds 130,000 to 150,000 clones, around 92% seen once. Sequencing was performed on blood. The receptor set was obtained from a man aged 25-45 years in good health.

DNA of the CDR3: TGTGCCAGCAGTTACGGGCAGGGGGCCGTTGAAGCTTTCTTT. Translation: CASSYGQGAVEAFF. This sequence joins TRBV6-5 and TRBJ1-1; 8 bases map to TRBD1. J lost 7 bases, V lost 2 bases, and 6 bases had no gene match. Germline V gene lookup returns CDR1 MNHEY and CDR2 SVGAGI. The CDR3 covers 14 residues.

The chain has TRBV7-3 and TRBJ2-2; TRBD2 agrees at 12 bases. This CDR3 has 16 residues. The V and J ends lost 2 bases and 5 bases, in that order; junction bases with no gene match: 3. The germline V gene has CDR1 SGHTA and CDR2 FQGTGA. This CDR3 reads CASSLGGLAGTGELFF. The CDR3 nucleotides are TGTGCCAGCAGCTTAGGAGGACTAGCGGGGACCGGGGAGCTGTTTTTT.

The V and J genes are TRBV6-6 and TRBJ1-2; the D gene is possibly TRBD1 (6 bases). Germline lookup yields CDR1 MNHNY and CDR2 SVGAGI (reference sequence). This CDR3 has 19 residues. The ends were cut back, 5 bases at V and 6 bases at J, with 31 bases in the middle. CDR3 DNA sequence: TGTGCCAGCAGTCGTTCCCACACAGGGCTTAGCTTAAGGCTCGATGGCTACACCTTC. It yields the protein CASSRSHTGLSLRLDGYTF.

The chain couples TRBV5-1 to TRBJ1-2; D uncertain. The germline gives CDR1 SGHRS, CDR2 YFSETQ. V lost 0 bases and J lost 3, with 6 bases in between. The CDR3 length is 13 residues. CDR3 region: CASSLDSYYGYTF. The CDR3 coding sequence is TGCGCCAGCAGCTTGGACAGCTACTATGGCTACACCTTC.

The chain recombines TRBV7-2 with TRBJ2-7; 8 nucleotides agree with TRBD1. The V segment lost 3 bases and the J segment 1 base; nucleotides outside the gene matches: 2. The CDR3 consists of 14 residues. Germline assignment: CDR1 SGHTA and CDR2 FQGNSA. CDR3 loop: CASSFRDRSYEQYF. DNA of the CDR3: TGTGCCAGCAGCTTCCGGGACAGGTCCTACGAGCAGTACTTC.

This rearrangement joins TRBV6-5 to TRBJ2-7, with TRBD1 as a possible D gene (5 bases). Trimming took 0 bases from V and 6 from J, leaving 15 bases between them. Per germline, CDR1 MNHEY and CDR2 SVGAGI. This CDR3 spans 15 amino acids. CDR3 loop: CASSYSGRVASEQYF. The CDR3 nucleotides read TGTGCCAGCAGTTACTCGGGCAGGGTGGCCAGCGAGCAGTACTTC.

V and J are TRBV28 and TRBJ2-7, with D perhaps TRBD1 (6 bases). The CDR3 covers 17 residues. Looked up from germline, CDR1 is MDHEN and CDR2 is SYDVKM. Trimming cost V 5 bases and J 0 bases, with 20 bases left between them. CDR3 sequence: CASSPTHQGNPSYEQYF. CDR3 sequence (DNA): TGTGCCAGCAGTCCCACCCATCAGGGGAACCCCTCCTACGAGCAGTACTTC.

This chain links TRBV19 with TRBJ1-6, with 7 positions matching TRBD1. Germline CDR1 reads LNHDA; CDR2 reads SQIVND (reference sequence). V gave up 10 bases and J gave up 9 bases; unmatched junction bases: 12. CDR3 length equals 14 residues. The CDR3 nucleotides read TGTGCCACCACACAGGGGCTGCCCAGTTCACCCCTCCACTTT. It codes for CATTQGLPSSPLHF.

V and J are TRBV4-1 and TRBJ1-2, with D possibly TRBD1 on 5 matching bases. CDR1 MGHRA and CDR2 YSYEKL come from the germline V gene. V lost 1 base, J lost 3 bases, and 9 bases lay in between. There are 14 residues in the CDR3. CDR3 sequence reads: CASSQGEGDYGYTF. The CDR3 bases are TGCGCCAGCAGCCAAGGGGAAGGGGACTATGGCTACACCTTC.

This chain joins TRBV5-6 and TRBJ1-1, with 7 bases lining up with TRBD1. CDR1 is SGHDT and CDR2 is YYEEEE in the germline V gene. The CDR3 has 16 residues. The V and J ends lost 2 bases and 0 bases, in that order; junction bases with no gene match: 7. The CDR3 region is CASSFGAGGMNTEAFF. The CDR3 DNA follows: TGTGCCAGCAGCTTCGGGGCAGGGGGAATGAACACTGAAGCTTTCTTT.

The rearrangement links TRBV5-4 to TRBJ2-7; 15 positions match TRBD2. The CDR3 loop spans 15 amino acids. Germline V gives CDR1 SGHNT, CDR2 YYREEE (reference sequence). The ends lost 2 bases at V and 6 bases at J; junction bases unmatched: 3. In DNA form, the CDR3 reads TGTGCCAGCAGCTTCGGACTAGCGGGGGGGTCCGAGCAGTACTTC. It codes for CASSFGLAGGSEQYF. Drawing the rest from reference TRBV5-4 and TRBJ2-7, the complete variable domain is ETGVTQSPTHLIKTRGQQVTLRCSSQSGHNTVSWYQQALGQGPQFIFQYYREEENGRGNFPPRFSGLQFPNYSSELNVNALELDDSALYLCASSFGLAGGSEQYFGPGTRLTVT.

The J gene is TRBJ2-2, the V gene TRBV6-5; D remains unclear. The CDR3 sequence is 13 residues long. V was pared by 0 bases and J by 6 bases, with 5 bases between. CDR1 MNHEY and CDR2 SVGAGI come from the germline V gene. The CDR3 DNA reads as TGTGCCAGCAGTTACTCGATAGCCGGGGAGCTGTTTTTT. This translates into CASSYSIAGELFF.

V is TRBV6-4 and J is TRBJ1-2; a possible D gene is TRBD1 (5 bases). The CDR3 spans 14 residues. The germline gives CDR1 MRHNA, CDR2 SNTAGT. The ends were cut back, 6 bases at V and 6 bases at J, with 17 bases in the middle. The CDR3 DNA sequence: TGTGCCAGCAGAAAATCAGGGAACTCTGATGGCTACACCTTC. Amino acids: CASRKSGNSDGYTF.

This clone appeared a single time. The chain links TRBV4-1 to TRBJ1-4, with D maybe TRBD1 (6 bases). The CDR3 is 14 amino acids. V lost 3 bases to trimming and J lost 6 bases, with 11 bases between them. The germline V gene encodes CDR1 MGHRA and CDR2 YSYEKL. The CDR3: CASSHGTMDEKLFF. The CDR3, as DNA: TGCGCCAGCAGCCACGGGACAATGGATGAAAAACTGTTTTTT.

The CDR3 reads CATSRRAGAYEQYF. The CDR3 nucleotides are TGTGCCACCAGCAGGCGGGCGGGGGCCTACGAGCAGTACTTC. The V call is TRBV15, the J call TRBJ2-7; the match to TRBD2 covers 7 bases. Germline V CDR1 and CDR2: LNHNV, YYDKDF (reference sequence). The CDR3 totals 14 residues. J lost 2 bases, V lost 3 bases, and 4 bases had no gene match.

CDR3 DNA: TGTGCCAGCAGCTCTTCTCAGTTTATAGGATCACCCCTCCACTTT. This sequence encodes CASSSSQFIGSPLHF. The chain employs TRBV11-2 and TRBJ1-6, with unresolved D. The V gene lost 4 bases and the J gene lost 10 bases, with 17 bases spanning the gap. There are 15 residues in the CDR3. CDR1 and CDR2 (germline): SGHAT, FQNNGV.

The V gene is TRBV27, the J gene TRBJ1-2; possible D gene TRBD1, 6 bases. Trimming cost V 3 bases and J 0 bases, with 14 bases left between them. Germline CDR1 MNHEY, CDR2 SMNVEV (reference sequence). The CDR3 contains 16 residues. CDR3 DNA sequence: TGTGCCAGCAGTTTTAACAGGGATACCTCTAACTATGGCTACACCTTC. It yields the protein CASSFNRDTSNYGYTF.

This chain connects TRBV5-1 to TRBJ1-2; 10 bases align to TRBD1. V was pared by 4 bases and J by 4 bases, with 4 bases of the junction left unmatched. The CDR3 has 14 residues. Germline V CDR1 and CDR2: SGHRS, YFSETQ. CDR3 coding DNA: TGCGCCAGCAGCCCTGGACAGGGGGGCTATGGCTACACCTTC. As protein: CASSPGQGGYGYTF.

The rearrangement joins TRBV24-1 to TRBJ1-6; D possibly corresponds to TRBD1 (5 bases). Germline CDR1 KGHDR, CDR2 SFDVKD. V was trimmed by 0 bases and J by 9 bases, leaving 11 bases between them. This CDR3 contains 15 residues. CDR3 sequence reads: CATSDLEGIFSPLHF. CDR3 nucleotide sequence: TGTGCCACCAGTGATTTGGAGGGGATCTTTTCACCCCTCCACTTT.

This clone was detected only once. This chain uses TRBV5-1 with TRBJ2-3; perhaps D is TRBD1 or TRBD2 (5 bases each). The V end lost 4 bases, the J end lost 2 bases, and 23 bases lay between the germline ends. The CDR3 contains 18 residues. In germline, CDR1 is SGHRS, CDR2 YFSETQ. This CDR3 reads CASSPGLLRGDHTDTQYF. The CDR3 region has the DNA TGCGCCAGCAGCCCAGGACTTTTGAGGGGAGACCACACAGATACGCAGTATTTT.

The V gene is TRBV5-4, the J gene TRBJ2-3, with 8 bases lining up with TRBD2. Germline CDR1 and CDR2: SGHNT and YYREEE (reference sequence). CDR3 length: 16 residues. V was clipped by 4 bases and J by 4 bases; unmatched bases: 11. The CDR3 spells CASSPQFSGVADTQYF. DNA for the CDR3: TGTGCCAGCAGCCCTCAATTTAGCGGGGTCGCAGATACGCAGTATTTT.

This rearrangement joins TRBV18 to TRBJ1-4; TRBD1 agrees at 9 bases. Germline loops: CDR1 KGHSH, CDR2 LQKENI. The CDR3 spans 14 residues. The J segment lost 5 bases and the V segment lost 4 bases, leaving 2 bases of the junction unmatched. In DNA form, the CDR3 reads TGTGCCAGCTCACTGGACAGGGGAAATGAAAAACTGTTTTTT. As protein: CASSLDRGNEKLFF.

V usage is TRBV6-6 and J usage is TRBJ1-2; possibly TRBD1 for D (6 bases). V gave up 0 bases and J gave up 4 bases, with 15 bases separating them. The CDR3 runs to 16 residues. CDR1 is MNHNY, CDR2 SVGAGI, per germline (reference sequence). The CDR3 reads CASSYSPQGSGYGYTF. CDR3 nucleotide sequence: TGTGCCAGCAGTTACTCCCCACAGGGTTCTGGCTATGGCTACACCTTC.

The CDR3 DNA reads as TGCAGTGCTAGTAGGGATCACTATGGCTACACCTTC. This gives the protein CSASRDHYGYTF. The chain links TRBV20-1 to TRBJ1-2; the D is unclear. The CDR3 length is 12 residues. From germline, CDR1 is DFQATT and CDR2 SNEGSKA (reference sequence). Trimming left V 3 bases short and J 3 bases short, with 8 bases between.

The chain couples TRBV6-4 to TRBJ1-5; 11 nucleotides align to TRBD1. J lost 3 bases, V lost 0 bases, and 10 bases had no gene match. CDR1 and CDR2 (germline): MRHNA, SNTAGT. The length of the CDR3 is 19 residues. CDR3 coding DNA: TGTGCCAGCAGTGACTCGAGGACAGGGGGCGCAGAGATCAATCAGCCCCAGCATTTT. Protein: CASSDSRTGGAEINQPQHF.

The chain couples TRBV5-8 to TRBJ1-1; D is undetermined. This CDR3 contains 15 residues. CDR1 SGHTS and CDR2 YDEGEE come from the germline V gene. V was pared by 4 bases and J by 0 bases, with 13 bases between. CDR3 DNA: TGTGCCAGCAGCATCCCAGGACGGTTGAACACTGAAGCTTTCTTT. Translated: CASSIPGRLNTEAFF.

Points on this clone: Other DNA sequences in this sample translate to the same CDR3. This chain uses TRBV11-3 with TRBJ2-2; 8 positions match TRBD2. CDR3 length equals 14 residues. Germline V lookup: CDR1 SGHNT, CDR2 YENEEA. V shed 1 base, J shed 6 bases, and the junction held 1 base outside the gene matches. The CDR3 loop reads CASSLGRGAGELFF. DNA for the CDR3: TGTGCCAGCAGCTTAGGGCGGGGGGCCGGGGAGCTGTTTTTT.

The chain couples TRBV7-9 to TRBJ1-1, with D unresolved. The V end lost 8 bases, the J end lost 0 bases, and 16 bases lay between the germline ends. Germline lookup yields CDR1 SEHNR and CDR2 FQNEAQ (reference sequence). The CDR3 runs 15 residues. The DNA for the CDR3 is TGTGCCAGCGCGTGGGCCTCGGTCTTGAACACTGAAGCTTTCTTT. Protein: CASAWASVLNTEAFF.

This chain uses TRBV10-3 with TRBJ1-3; TRBD1 aligns across 8 bases. V trimming: 6 bases; J trimming: 0 bases; junction bases outside the gene matches: 4. Germline CDR1 ENHRY, CDR2 SYGVKD. The CDR3 contains 15 residues. Here the CDR3 DNA reads TGTGCCATCAGAGGACAGGGCTACTCTGGAAACACCATATATTTT. Protein product: CAIRGQGYSGNTIYF.

In this sample, this clone turned up once. The chain carries TRBV24-1 and TRBJ2-1; no clear D gene. V was shortened by 7 bases and J by 5 bases, with 11 bases between the two germline ends. The CDR3 is 13 amino acids. CDR1 is KGHDR and CDR2 is SFDVKD in the germline V gene. CDR3 protein: CATSPDGDNEQFF. The CDR3 nucleotides are TGTGCCACCAGCCCGGACGGTGACAATGAGCAGTTCTTC.

The chain carries TRBV28 and TRBJ1-2, with D unclear. The V gene's germline CDR1 is MDHEN and CDR2 SYDVKM. The CDR3 runs to 11 residues. V was clipped by 5 bases and J by 7 bases, with 8 bases between them. CDR3 amino acids: CASSLNSGYTF. Written as DNA, the CDR3 is TGTGCCAGCAGTCTTAATAGTGGCTACACCTTC.

The rearrangement links TRBV9 to TRBJ1-6; tentative D call: TRBD1 (6 bases). The CDR3 contains 17 residues. CDR1 and CDR2 from the germline V gene are SGDLS and YYNGEE. V lost 0 bases, J lost 8 bases, and 18 bases lay in between. The CDR3 sequence: CASSVGGGAPIDSPLHF. The CDR3, as DNA: TGTGCCAGCAGCGTAGGAGGGGGGGCCCCTATAGATTCACCCCTCCACTTT.